Given below is one T cell receptor beta chain in context. Trimming shortened V by 0 bases and J by 0 bases, and 9 bases separated the two germline ends. Germline V gene data show CDR1 as MNHNY and CDR2 as SVGAGI (reference sequence). The CDR3 sequence is 16 residues long. Sequencing was performed with immunoSEQ multiplex PCR; in TCRdb, only in-frame clones are kept and a portion is missing. The sample holds approximately 720,000 clones, about 91% seen once. The sample belongs to a study of shared clonotypes between healthy human individuals. Naivety among CD8 cells was defined by CD45RO negativity and positive CCR7 selection, thereby excluding terminally differentiated effector memory CD45RA+ cells.

This receptor was identified in a young man in good health. The sample comprised naive CD8+ T cells sorted from blood. J is TRBJ2-1 and V is TRBV6-6, with a tentative D call TRBD1 (5 bases). The CDR3 region is CASSYSFDSSYNEQFF. The CDR3, as DNA: TGTGCCAGCAGTTACTCCTTTGACAGCTCCTACAATGAGCAGTTCTTC.